These 2 T cell receptor beta chains originate from one sample sequenced in a study of blood T cell repertoires in COVID-19. Measured with immunoSEQ multiplex PCR; TCRdb has only the in-frame clones, and not every one. The sample records under 200,000 clones, around 84% being singletons. The sample taken for sequencing was peripheral blood. These receptors all come from a woman in her forties or fifties with COVID-19, enrolled during active disease.

This sequence joins TRBV6-5 and TRBJ1-2; perhaps TRBD1 as D (6 bases). The CDR3 extends over 15 amino acids. V shed 2 bases and J shed 5 bases, with 15 bases lying between them. Germline V gene lookup returns CDR1 MNHEY and CDR2 SVGAGI. As DNA, the CDR3 is TGTGCCAGCAGTTACCTCAATGACAGGCCGTATGGCTACACCTTC. This encodes CASSYLNDRPYGYTF.

This chain uses TRBV2 with TRBJ1-1; possible D gene TRBD1, 5 bases. V lost 9 bases to trimming and J lost 1 base, with 12 bases between them. CDR1 and CDR2 (germline): SNHLY, FYNNEI. The CDR3 consists of 13 residues. DNA of the CDR3: TGTGCCAGTCGCACCCAGGGGAACACTGAAGCTTTCTTT. It encodes CASRTQGNTEAFF.